One and the same sample provided the 13 T cell receptor beta chains below, sequenced in a study of CD8+CD57+ T cells in acquired aplastic anemia. For CDR3 and TCR beta VDJ profiling, genomic DNA was the template used. Each CDR3 protein gets one entry after TCRdb re-called the reads with MiXCR. The data show 250,000 to 300,000 distinct CDR3 sequences, with approximately 56% seen just once and 7% to 9% held by the top ten. Sequences were obtained from sorted CD4+, CD8+, or CD8+CD57+ T cells (not recorded which) from PBMCs. Source of these receptors: a human donor with severe aplastic anemia or a healthy control (not recorded which).

The chain carries TRBV24-1 and TRBJ2-1, with TRBD1 matching 11 bases. Germline V gene lookup returns CDR1 KGHDR and CDR2 SFDVKD. The CDR3 spans 16 residues. V gave up 5 bases and J gave up 9 bases; unmatched junction bases: 11. CDR3 sequence: CATSVGGTGGTAEQFF. The CDR3 DNA is TGTGCCACCAGTGTAGGTGGGACAGGGGGAACTGCTGAGCAGTTCTTC.

There are many counts of this clonotype. A much larger clonotype is one base distant, so this may be a read error. The chain uses TRBV2 and TRBJ1-6, with D maybe TRBD1 (5 bases). Per germline, CDR1 SNHLY and CDR2 FYNNEI. The CDR3 sequence is 14 residues long. Here the CDR3 reads CACSTGTPNSPLHF. CDR3 nucleotides: TGTGCCTGCAGTACCGGGACTCCCAATTCACCCCTCCACTTT.

This clonotype was counted at least ten times. The rearrangement joins TRBV7-3 to TRBJ2-2, with D possibly TRBD2 on 5 matching bases. Trimming shortened V by 3 bases and J by 1 base, and 9 bases separated the two germline ends. CDR3 length: 15 amino acids. Per the germline V gene, CDR1 is SGHTA and CDR2 is FQGTGA. CDR3 sequence (DNA): TGTGCCAGCAGCTTCATGGGGAGGAACACCGGGGAGCTGTTTTTT. This sequence encodes CASSFMGRNTGELFF.

Concerning this clonotype: One end of the junction varies from germline; a read error may be responsible. The chain couples TRBV7-3 to TRBJ2-7; D might be TRBD1 or TRBD2, each matching 5 bases. Germline V lookup: CDR1 SGHTA, CDR2 FQGTGA. The CDR3 contains 13 residues. In nucleotides, the CDR3 is TGTGCCAGCGCGTTGGGACGGGGTTACGAGCAATACTTC. It is translated as CASALGRGYEQYF.

On this clonotype itself: One end of the junction does not line up with germline, which may come from a read error. The rearrangement uses TRBV7-9 and TRBJ1-6; 9 nucleotides align to TRBD1. The germline CDR1 and CDR2 sequences are SEHNR and FQNEAQ (reference sequence). This CDR3 spans 17 amino acids. CDR3 DNA: TGTGCCAACAAAGACCCGACCGGGACAGGGAGAGTTGCACCTCTCCACTTT. The encoded protein is CANKDPTGTGRVAPLHF.

The chain joins TRBV7-9 to TRBJ2-7; D is perhaps TRBD2 (6 bases). CDR3 size: 15 residues. V shed 5 bases and J shed 0 bases, with 14 bases lying between them. CDR1 SEHNR and CDR2 FQNEAQ come from the germline V gene (reference sequence). The CDR3 DNA is TGTGCCAGCAGCAACTGGGCGGGATTCTCCTACGAGCAGTACTTC. Encoded protein: CASSNWAGFSYEQYF. Filled out from reference TRBV7-9 and TRBJ2-7, the complete variable domain reads DTGVSQNPRHKITKRGQNVTFRCDPISEHNRLYWYRQTLGQGPEFLTYFQNEAQLEKSRLLSDRFSAERPKGSFSTLEIQRTEQGDSAMYLCASSNWAGFSYEQYFGPGTRLTVT.

Many counts were recorded for this clonotype. The chain carries TRBV18 and TRBJ2-5, with 12 nucleotides matching TRBD1. J lost 3 bases, V lost 3 bases, and 2 bases had no gene match. The CDR3 spans 15 residues. CDR1 and CDR2 from the germline V gene are KGHSH and LQKENI. The chain's CDR3 is CASSPGTGGEETQYF. CDR3 nucleotide sequence: TGTGCCAGCTCACCCGGGACAGGGGGCGAAGAGACCCAGTACTTC.

This clonotype has ten or more counts. The chain couples TRBV2 to TRBJ2-4, with a possible D match to TRBD2 (5 bases). Germline values: CDR1 SNHLY, CDR2 FYNNEI. Trimming took off 2 bases at V and 0 bases at J, with 20 bases between the two ends. This CDR3 contains 19 residues. DNA of the CDR3: TGTGCCAGCAGTGAAAGGACTGCGAGCCGGGTAGGAGCCAAAAACATTCAGTACTTC. Its translation is CASSERTASRVGAKNIQYF.

This chain links TRBV6-2 or TRBV6-3 with TRBJ2-1, with D possibly matching TRBD2 (5 bases). The CDR3 covers 17 residues. CDR1 is MNHEY and CDR2 is SVGEGT in the germline V gene. V was pared by 0 bases and J by 2 bases, with 14 bases between. Here the CDR3 reads CASSYSIRLAPYNEQFF. For the CDR3, the DNA is TGTGCCAGCAGTTACTCGATACGGCTAGCTCCCTACAATGAGCAGTTCTTC.

Many counts were recorded for this clonotype. V is TRBV9 and J is TRBJ1-1; D unresolved. CDR3 length: 13 amino acids. The germline V gene has CDR1 SGDLS and CDR2 YYNGEE. V shed 0 bases and J shed 0 bases, with 3 bases lying between them. The CDR3 nucleotides read TGTGCCAGCAGCGTAGCTGTGAACACTGAAGCTTTCTTT. Translation gives CASSVAVNTEAFF.

For this clonotype: Just one base apart from a much larger clone, this may be a read error. The rearrangement uses TRBV5-5 and TRBJ2-1; D remains unclear. The CDR3 is made up of 14 amino acids. Germline-derived CDR1 and CDR2 are SGHKS and YYEKEE (reference sequence). V lost 2 bases, J lost 10 bases, and 16 bases lay in between. The CDR3 DNA follows: TGTGCCAGCAGCTTATTTACTGATTCCTACGAGCAGTTCTTC. Translated, it gives CASSLFTDSYEQFF.

This clonotype came up many times. The chain uses TRBV12-3 or TRBV12-4 and TRBJ1-5; D remains unclear. This CDR3 region has 15 residues. The V end was cut by 5 bases, the J end by 0 bases, with 11 bases between. CDR3 in DNA: TGTGCCAGCAGTCCGAGTGGGATTAGCAATCAGCCCCAGCATTTT. Its protein is CASSPSGISNQPQHF.

The V gene is TRBV6-5, the J gene TRBJ1-2; TRBD1 aligns across 12 bases. The CDR3 has 13 amino acids. Losses at the gene ends were 10 bases for V and 5 bases for J; bases not matched to a gene: 5. Germline loops: CDR1 MNHEY, CDR2 SVGAGI. As DNA, the CDR3 is TGTGCCACTTCGGGACAGGGGGCGTATGGCTACACCTTC. This codes for CATSGQGAYGYTF.